Presented here are 18 T cell receptor beta chains from one specimen sequenced in a study of regulatory T cells in long-lasting Graves disease. Through Arm-PCR of CDR3 regions and iRepertoire HTBI primers, TCR beta libraries were built. Each CDR3 protein is one row after TCRdb ran MiXCR on the multiplex PCR reads. The sample includes about 540,000 distinct CDR3 sequences, around an eighth of them seen just once. Indicated time point: newly diagnosed GD, antithyroid drugs for less than 3 months. Isolated PBMC RNA provided the starting material for the TCR library. This sample was also put to use in a study of T cells in Graves' hyperthyroidism and ophthalmopathy.

This specimen was peripheral blood mononuclear cells (PBMCs), taken at new diagnosis, from a patient treated with antithyroid drugs. Receptor source: a man between 25 and 39 years old with Graves disease.

This clonotype was detected many times. The chain links TRBV6-2 or TRBV6-3 to TRBJ1-2, with D unresolved. The V gene lost 7 bases and the J gene lost 3 bases, with 9 bases spanning the gap. The V gene's germline CDR1 is MNHEY and CDR2 SVGEGT. The length of the CDR3 is 12 residues. The CDR3, as DNA: TGTGCCAGCATAGAGACGTACTATGGCTACACCTTC. It is translated as CASIETYYGYTF.

Many counts were recorded for this clonotype. The chain carries TRBV7-9 and TRBJ2-1; TRBD2 is a possible D gene (5 bases). Germline V gene lookup returns CDR1 SEHNR and CDR2 FQNEAQ (reference sequence). The CDR3 length is 13 residues. Trimming pared 4 bases from V and 6 bases from J, leaving 10 bases between. The CDR3 coding sequence is TGTGCCAGCAGCTCCGGGAACCCCAATGAGCAGTTCTTC. Protein product: CASSSGNPNEQFF. Full variable domain (remainder filled in from reference TRBV7-9 and TRBJ2-1): DTGVSQNPRHKITKRGQNVTFRCDPISEHNRLYWYRQTLGQGPEFLTYFQNEAQLEKSRLLSDRFSAERPKGSFSTLEIQRTEQGDSAMYLCASSSGNPNEQFFGPGTRLTVL.

The V and J genes are TRBV29-1 and TRBJ2-7; 9 positions match TRBD2. The V gene's germline CDR1 is SQVTM and CDR2 ANQGSEA. The CDR3 loop spans 14 amino acids. As DNA, the CDR3 is TGCAGTGTTTTAAGTAGCGGGAGCCCCTACGAGCAGTACTTC. Its protein product is CSVLSSGSPYEQYF.

At least ten counts were recorded for this clonotype. The CDR3 bases are TGCAGCGTCTCGAATCGTAACTATGGCTACACCTTC. Its protein product is CSVSNRNYGYTF. The J gene is TRBJ1-2, the V gene TRBV29-1; D ambiguous. The CDR3 spans 12 residues. CDR1 is SQVTM, CDR2 ANQGSEA, per germline. V lost 6 bases to trimming and J lost 1 base, with 9 bases between them.

The chain couples TRBV6-9 to TRBJ1-2, with 9 bases fitting TRBD1. The V and J ends lost 3 bases and 2 bases, in that order; junction bases with no gene match: 10. This CDR3 spans 17 amino acids. CDR1 MNHGY and CDR2 SVAAGI come from the germline V gene. The CDR3 DNA reads TGTGCCAGCAGTTACAGAAGCACAGGGGGCGGAAACTATGGCTACACCTTC. Its protein is CASSYRSTGGGNYGYTF.

This clonotype was recorded at least ten times. The V gene is TRBV12-3 or TRBV12-4, the J gene TRBJ1-1; weak D call: TRBD1 (6 bases). The CDR3 runs to 13 residues. V lost 4 bases and J 3 bases, leaving 9 bases between the germline ends. This chain's CDR3 is CASSYRVDTEAFF. CDR3 nucleotide sequence: TGTGCCAGCAGTTACAGGGTGGACACTGAAGCTTTCTTT.

The rearrangement links TRBV4-1 to TRBJ1-1, with D perhaps TRBD1 (6 bases). The CDR3 extends over 15 amino acids. V was trimmed by 0 bases and J by 7 bases, leaving 15 bases between them. Germline CDR1 is MGHRA and CDR2 is YSYEKL. The CDR3 region has the DNA TGCGCCAGCAGCCAAGATCGTACCCAGGGGATTGAAGCTTTCTTT. Amino acid sequence: CASSQDRTQGIEAFF.

This clonotype was found a few times. The junction differs from germline at one of its ends, possibly a read error. J is TRBJ1-2 and V is TRBV7-3, with D hard to call. This CDR3 has 13 amino acids. Per the germline V gene, CDR1 is SGHTA and CDR2 is FQGTGA. CDR3 bases: TGTGCCAGCAACTTAACGTACGGGTATGGCTACACCTTC. Its protein product is CASNLTYGYGYTF.

In this sample, this clonotype turned up many times. The chain joins TRBV28 to TRBJ2-1; TRBD2 matches 14 bases. V gave up 7 bases and J gave up 7 bases; unmatched junction bases: 9. The V gene's germline CDR1 is MDHEN and CDR2 SYDVKM. CDR3 length: 16 residues. The CDR3 DNA reads TGTGCCAGCACCGTAACCGGGACTAGCGGGAGAAATGAGCAGTTCTTC. The encoded protein is CASTVTGTSGRNEQFF. Drawing the rest from reference TRBV28 and TRBJ2-1, the complete variable domain is DVKVTQSSRYLVKRTGEKVFLECVQDMDHENMFWYRQDPGLGLRLIYFSYDVKMKEKGDIPEGYSVSREKKERFSLILESASTNQTSMYLCASTVTGTSGRNEQFFGPGTRLTVL.

By share, this clonotype ranks as medium-sized. The chain joins TRBV19 to TRBJ1-2, with D tentatively TRBD1 (5 bases). V lost 7 bases to trimming and J lost 6 bases, with 18 bases between them. The germline gives CDR1 LNHDA, CDR2 SQIVND (reference sequence). This CDR3 comprises 14 residues. The CDR3: CASTGWDRWHGYTF. CDR3 coding DNA: TGTGCCAGTACCGGATGGGACCGATGGCATGGCTACACCTTC.

The sample holds many counts of this clonotype. V and J are TRBV12-3 or TRBV12-4 and TRBJ2-1; TRBD2 matches 11 bases. J lost 8 bases, V lost 3 bases, and 6 bases had no gene match. The CDR3 spans 15 residues. The CDR3 nucleotides read TGTGCCAGCAGTTTTACGACTAGCGGGATCCATGAGCAGTTCTTC. It yields the protein CASSFTTSGIHEQFF.

This rearrangement joins TRBV18 to TRBJ2-1; the match to TRBD2 covers 11 bases. The length of the CDR3 is 16 residues. The V segment lost 2 bases and the J segment 6 bases; nucleotides outside the gene matches: 6. Germline assignment: CDR1 KGHSH and CDR2 LQKENI. The CDR3 nucleotides are TGTGCCAGCTCACCATTTAAAACTAGCGGGGGCAATGAGCAGTTCTTC. The encoded protein is CASSPFKTSGGNEQFF.

This sequence joins TRBV9 and TRBJ2-4; D gene uncertain. The V end was cut by 0 bases, the J end by 9 bases, with 7 bases between. Germline loops: CDR1 SGDLS, CDR2 YYNGEE. This CDR3 spans 12 amino acids. CDR3 region: CASSVAGGIQYF. The CDR3 DNA sequence: TGTGCCAGCAGCGTAGCGGGTGGCATTCAGTACTTC.

This clonotype has only a few counts. This chain joins TRBV5-1 and TRBJ1-2; 7 positions match TRBD1. CDR1 SGHRS and CDR2 YFSETQ come from the germline V gene. The CDR3 has 15 amino acids. V gave up 2 bases and J gave up 4 bases; unmatched junction bases: 8. The CDR3 nucleotides read TGCGCCAGCAGCTTAACAGGGGAGAAGGGCTATGGCTACACCTTC. As protein: CASSLTGEKGYGYTF. Variable domain in full (rest from reference TRBV5-1 and TRBJ1-2): KAGVTQTPRYLIKTRGQQVTLSCSPISGHRSVSWYQQTPGQGLQFLFEYFSETQRNKGNFPGRFSGRQFSNSRSEMNVSTLELGDSALYLCASSLTGEKGYGYTFGSGTRLTVV.

This clonotype was seen at least ten times. The chain uses TRBV4-2 and TRBJ2-5; 14 bases line up with TRBD2. The junction had 5 bases not matched to a gene; V was cut back by 6 bases and J by 5 bases. The CDR3 has 15 amino acids. Germline V gene sequence: CDR1 LGHNA, CDR2 YNFKEQ. CDR3 amino acids: CASSPRLAGGETQYF. The CDR3 DNA is TGTGCCAGCAGTCCCCGACTAGCGGGGGGGGAGACCCAGTACTTC.

In its sample, this clonotype was seen many times. The chain recombines TRBV3-1 with TRBJ2-7, with 8 bases aligning to TRBD1. Trimming took 4 bases from V and 2 from J; bases not matched to a gene: 7. Germline CDR1 is LGHDT and CDR2 is YNNKEL (reference sequence). This CDR3 has 15 residues. The CDR3 nucleotides are TGTGCCAGCAGCCCAAGACAGGGGACGACCTACGAGCAGTACTTC. Its translation is CASSPRQGTTYEQYF.

This clonotype was recorded at least ten times. The rearrangement links TRBV27 to TRBJ1-6; no clear D gene. V lost 5 bases and J 8 bases, leaving 7 bases between the germline ends. The CDR3 has 12 residues. The germline gives CDR1 MNHEY, CDR2 SMNVEV (reference sequence). In DNA form, the CDR3 reads TGTGCCAGCAGTACCAACCATTCACCCCTCCACTTT. Translating gives CASSTNHSPLHF.

This clonotype has at least ten counts. This chain joins TRBV7-8 and TRBJ1-5; D not certain. The V gene lost 5 bases and the J gene lost 3 bases, with 20 bases spanning the gap. CDR3 length: 17 residues. Germline V gene data show CDR1 as SGHVS and CDR2 as FQNEAQ. In DNA form, the CDR3 reads TGTGCCAGCAGCCGTGTTTCAATCCGAGCCGCCAATCAGCCCCAGCATTTT. Translated, it gives CASSRVSIRAANQPQHF.